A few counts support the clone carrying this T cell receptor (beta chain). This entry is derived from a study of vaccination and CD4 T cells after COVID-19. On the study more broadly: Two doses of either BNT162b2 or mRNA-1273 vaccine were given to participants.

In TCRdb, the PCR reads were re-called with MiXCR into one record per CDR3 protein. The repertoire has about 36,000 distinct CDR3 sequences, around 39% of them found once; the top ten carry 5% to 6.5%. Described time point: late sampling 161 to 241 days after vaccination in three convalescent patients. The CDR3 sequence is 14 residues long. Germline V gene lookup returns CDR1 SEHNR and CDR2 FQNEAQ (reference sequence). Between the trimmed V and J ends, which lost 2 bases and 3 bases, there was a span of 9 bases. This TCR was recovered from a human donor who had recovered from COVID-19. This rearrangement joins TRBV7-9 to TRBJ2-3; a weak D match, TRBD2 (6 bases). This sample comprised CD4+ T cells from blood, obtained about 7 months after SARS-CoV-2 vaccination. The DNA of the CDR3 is TGTGCCAGCAGCTTATTGGGGGGTACAGATACGCAGTATTTT. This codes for CASSLLGGTDTQYF.